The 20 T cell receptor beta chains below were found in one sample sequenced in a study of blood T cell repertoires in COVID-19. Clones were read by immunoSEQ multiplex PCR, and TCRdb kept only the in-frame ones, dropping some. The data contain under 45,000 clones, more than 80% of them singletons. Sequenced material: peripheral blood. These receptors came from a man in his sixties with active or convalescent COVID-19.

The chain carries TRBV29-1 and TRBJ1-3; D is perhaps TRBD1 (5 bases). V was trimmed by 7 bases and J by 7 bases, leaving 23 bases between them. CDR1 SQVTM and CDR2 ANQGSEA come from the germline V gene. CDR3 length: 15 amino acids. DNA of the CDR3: TGCAGCGCTGCCGGGGGAATAGGAAAAGGGAACACCATATATTTT. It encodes CSAAGGIGKGNTIYF.

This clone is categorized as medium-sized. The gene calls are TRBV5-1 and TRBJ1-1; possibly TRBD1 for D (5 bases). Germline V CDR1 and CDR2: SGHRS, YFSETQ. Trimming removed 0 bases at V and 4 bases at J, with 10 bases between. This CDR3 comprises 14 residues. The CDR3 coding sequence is TGCGCCAGCAGCTTGGAAGGGGCGAGCACTGAAGCTTTCTTT. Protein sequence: CASSLEGASTEAFF.

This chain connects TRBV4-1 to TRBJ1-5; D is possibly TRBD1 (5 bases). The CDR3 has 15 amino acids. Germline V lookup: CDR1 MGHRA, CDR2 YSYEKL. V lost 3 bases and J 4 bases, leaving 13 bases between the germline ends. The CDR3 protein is CASSQRGGGNQPQHF. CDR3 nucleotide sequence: TGCGCCAGCAGCCAGCGTGGGGGAGGGAATCAGCCCCAGCATTTT.

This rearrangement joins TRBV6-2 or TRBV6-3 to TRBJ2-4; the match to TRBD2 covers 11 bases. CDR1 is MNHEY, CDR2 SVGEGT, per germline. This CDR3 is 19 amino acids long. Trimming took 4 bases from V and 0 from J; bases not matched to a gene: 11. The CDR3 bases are TGTGCCAGCAGTTTCCCGACTAGCGGGGCCCTTTTAGCCAAAAACATTCAGTACTTC. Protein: CASSFPTSGALLAKNIQYF.

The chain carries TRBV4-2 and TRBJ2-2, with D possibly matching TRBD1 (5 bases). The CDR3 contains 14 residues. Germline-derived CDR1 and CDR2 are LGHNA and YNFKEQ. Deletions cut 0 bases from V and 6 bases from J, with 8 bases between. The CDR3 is CASSQDRGPGELFF. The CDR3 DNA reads TGTGCCAGCAGCCAAGATAGGGGTCCCGGGGAGCTGTTTTTT.

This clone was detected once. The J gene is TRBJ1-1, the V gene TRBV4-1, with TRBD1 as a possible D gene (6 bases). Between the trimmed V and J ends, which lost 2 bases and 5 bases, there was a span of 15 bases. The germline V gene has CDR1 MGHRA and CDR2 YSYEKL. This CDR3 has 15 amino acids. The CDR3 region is CASSQKDSQGTEAFF. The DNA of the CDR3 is TGCGCCAGCAGCCAAAAGGACAGTCAGGGGACTGAAGCTTTCTTT.

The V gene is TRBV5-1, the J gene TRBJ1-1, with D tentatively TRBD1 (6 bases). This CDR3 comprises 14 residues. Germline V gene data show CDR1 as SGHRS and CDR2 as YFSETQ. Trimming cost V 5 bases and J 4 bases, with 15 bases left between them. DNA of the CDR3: TGCGCCAGCAGTAAACCACAGGGATCCACTGAAGCTTTCTTT. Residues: CASSKPQGSTEAFF.

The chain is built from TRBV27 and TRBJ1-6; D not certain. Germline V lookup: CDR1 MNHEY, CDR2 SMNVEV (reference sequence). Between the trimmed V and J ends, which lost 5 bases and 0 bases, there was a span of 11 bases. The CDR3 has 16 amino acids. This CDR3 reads CASSPTESSYNSPLHF. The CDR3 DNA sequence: TGTGCCAGCAGTCCTACAGAGAGCTCCTATAATTCACCCCTCCACTTT.

This chain's CDR3 is CASSAQPYSYNEQFF. The CDR3 DNA reads TGTGCCAGCAGCGCACAACCGTACTCCTACAATGAGCAGTTCTTC. This chain joins TRBV7-2 and TRBJ2-1; D gene ambiguous. Per germline, CDR1 SGHTA and CDR2 FQGNSA. The CDR3 runs 15 residues. V was trimmed by 5 bases and J by 0 bases, leaving 11 bases between them. Full variable domain (rest looked up from reference TRBV7-2 and TRBJ2-1): GAGVSQSPSNKVTEKGKDVELRCDPISGHTALYWYRQSLGQGLEFLIYFQGNSAPDKSGLPSDRFSAERTGGSVSTLTIQRTQQEDSAVYLCASSAQPYSYNEQFFGPGTRLTVL.

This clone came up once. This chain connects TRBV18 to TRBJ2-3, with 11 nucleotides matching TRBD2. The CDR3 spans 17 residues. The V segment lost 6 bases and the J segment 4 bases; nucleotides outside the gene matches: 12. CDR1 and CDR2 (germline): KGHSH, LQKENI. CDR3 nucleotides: TGTGCCAGCTCCCCCGTAGCGGGGGGGCTGGGGGCAGATACGCAGTATTTT. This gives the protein CASSPVAGGLGADTQYF.

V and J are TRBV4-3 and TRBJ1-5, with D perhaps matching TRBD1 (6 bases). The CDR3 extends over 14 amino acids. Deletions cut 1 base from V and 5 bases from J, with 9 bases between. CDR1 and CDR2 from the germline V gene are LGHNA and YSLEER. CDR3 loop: CASSQGRQDQPQHF. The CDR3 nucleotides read TGCGCCAGCAGCCAAGGTAGACAGGATCAGCCCCAGCATTTT.

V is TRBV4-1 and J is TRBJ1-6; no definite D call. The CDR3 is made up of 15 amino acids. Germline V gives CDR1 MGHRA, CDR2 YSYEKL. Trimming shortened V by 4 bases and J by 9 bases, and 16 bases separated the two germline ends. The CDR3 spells CASSPRSPASSPLHF. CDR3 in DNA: TGCGCCAGCAGCCCTAGGAGTCCCGCCAGTTCACCCCTCCACTTT.

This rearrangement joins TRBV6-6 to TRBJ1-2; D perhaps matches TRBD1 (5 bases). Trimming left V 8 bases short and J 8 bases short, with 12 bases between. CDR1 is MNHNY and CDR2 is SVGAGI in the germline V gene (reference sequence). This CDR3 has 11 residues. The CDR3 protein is CASWKQEGYTF. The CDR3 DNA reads TGTGCCAGCTGGAAACAGGAGGGCTACACCTTC.

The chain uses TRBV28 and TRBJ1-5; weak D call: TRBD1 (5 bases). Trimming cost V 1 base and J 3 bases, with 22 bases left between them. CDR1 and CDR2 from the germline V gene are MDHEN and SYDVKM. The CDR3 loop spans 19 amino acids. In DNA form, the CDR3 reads TGTGCCAGCAGTTTATCTGGCGGGGGGTTGGGCGGAATCAATCAGCCCCAGCATTTT. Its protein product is CASSLSGGGLGGINQPQHF.

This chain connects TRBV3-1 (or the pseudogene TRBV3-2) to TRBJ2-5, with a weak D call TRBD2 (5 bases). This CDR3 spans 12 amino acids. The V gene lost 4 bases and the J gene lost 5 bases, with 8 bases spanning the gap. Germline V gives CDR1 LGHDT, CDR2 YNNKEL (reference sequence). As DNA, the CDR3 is TGTGCCAGCAGCCGCACGGGGGAGACCCAGTACTTC. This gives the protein CASSRTGETQYF.

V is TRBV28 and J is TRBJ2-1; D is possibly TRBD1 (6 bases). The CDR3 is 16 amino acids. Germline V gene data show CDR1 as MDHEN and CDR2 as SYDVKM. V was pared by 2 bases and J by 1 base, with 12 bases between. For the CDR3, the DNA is TGTGCCAGCAGTTTACCCGGCAGGGGTTCCTACAATGAGCAGTTCTTC. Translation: CASSLPGRGSYNEQFF. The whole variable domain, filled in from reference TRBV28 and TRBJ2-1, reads DVKVTQSSRYLVKRTGEKVFLECVQDMDHENMFWYRQDPGLGLRLIYFSYDVKMKEKGDIPEGYSVSREKKERFSLILESASTNQTSMYLCASSLPGRGSYNEQFFGPGTRLTVL.

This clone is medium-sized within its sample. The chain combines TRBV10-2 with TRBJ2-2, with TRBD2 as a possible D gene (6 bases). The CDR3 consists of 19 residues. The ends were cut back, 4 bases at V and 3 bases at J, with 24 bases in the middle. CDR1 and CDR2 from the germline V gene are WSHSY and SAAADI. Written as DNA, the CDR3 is TGCGCCAGCAGTGGGCTTTTCACAAAAAGACTAGAGTACACCGGGGAGCTGTTTTTT. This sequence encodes CASSGLFTKRLEYTGELFF.

The CDR3 coding sequence is TGCGCCAGCAGCCCGGGGGACAGACTGAACACTGAAGCTTTCTTT. Translating gives CASSPGDRLNTEAFF. This chain uses TRBV5-1 with TRBJ1-1; 7 bases line up with TRBD1. This CDR3 is built from 15 residues. The trim removed 4 bases at V and 0 bases at J, leaving 6 bases unmatched. CDR1 SGHRS and CDR2 YFSETQ come from the germline V gene.

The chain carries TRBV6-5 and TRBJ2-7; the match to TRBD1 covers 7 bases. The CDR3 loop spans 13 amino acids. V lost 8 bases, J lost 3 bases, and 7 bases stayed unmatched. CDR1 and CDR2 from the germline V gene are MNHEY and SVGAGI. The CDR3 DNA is TGTGCCAGCCGAAAAAGACAGGGCTACGAGCAGTACGTC. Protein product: CASRKRQGYEQYV.

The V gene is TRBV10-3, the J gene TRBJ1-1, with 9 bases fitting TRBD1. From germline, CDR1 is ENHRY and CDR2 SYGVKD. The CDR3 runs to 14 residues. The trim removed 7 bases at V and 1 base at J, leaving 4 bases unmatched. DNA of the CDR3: TGTGCCATCAAACCGGGACAGGGGAACACTGAAGCTTTCTTT. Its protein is CAIKPGQGNTEAFF.